This record covers a single T cell receptor beta chain. No antigen is known for it. V gave up 0 bases and J gave up 9 bases, with 12 bases separating them. CDR1 and CDR2 (germline): LNHDA, SQIVND (reference sequence). This CDR3 spans 14 amino acids. This sample was included in a study of monozygotic twins with cystic fibrosis. Findings and limits, study-wide: Monozygotic CF twins shared more identical nucleotide clonotypes than unrelated patients. In this small cohort, shared CDR3 numbers showed no association with age, concordance or disease severity.

The repertoire was sequenced with immunoSEQ multiplex PCR; TCRdb's copy has only in-frame clones and lacks some. The profile covers tens of thousands of clones, with 90% appearing a single time and about 0.54% taken by the ten largest. The rearrangement joins TRBV19 to TRBJ2-1; unclear D gene. This sequence was found in a girl aged 2 to 10 with cystic fibrosis. Material: blood. The CDR3 region is CASSIDRVRAEQFF. DNA of the CDR3: TGTGCCAGTAGTATAGATCGGGTTAGGGCTGAGCAGTTCTTC.